This TCR beta chain was captured in a study of blood T cell repertoires in COVID-19. As processed by the authors: Amplified reference gene primers provided the basis for estimating nucleated cell counts. Libraries were prepared by immunoSEQ multiplex PCR; TCRdb keeps only in-frame clonotypes and omits some of them. D and trimming come from the DNA, and the V and J calls and clone size come from that table. The sample contains some 99,000 clones, roughly 85% of which appear only once. With 5 bases removed from V and 4 bases from J, the gap between germline ends came to 21 bases. Germline loops: CDR1 GTSNPN, CDR2 SVGIG (reference sequence). There are 16 residues in the CDR3.

The source material was peripheral blood. The TCR sequence derives from a man in his 70s with acute or convalescent COVID-19. This chain links TRBV30 with TRBJ2-1; a weak D match, TRBD2 (5 bases). CDR3 protein: CAWARTDDRFYNEQFF. CDR3 DNA: TGTGCCTGGGCTAGGACTGACGACCGCTTTTACAATGAGCAGTTCTTC.